Below, 8 T cell receptor beta chains from the same sample are listed, as sequenced in a study of T cells after yellow fever vaccination. TCRdb re-derived calls from the 5' RACE reads in MiXCR, one entry per CDR3 protein. The repertoire holds approximately 330,000 distinct CDR3 sequences, with around 12% as singletons. The sample consisted of CD4+ T cells sorted from PBMCs, taken 15 days after the yellow fever booster vaccination. These receptors were collected from a man aged 18 to 30 who received the YFV17D yellow fever vaccine.

This clonotype has only a few counts. The V call is TRBV5-6, the J call TRBJ2-1; possibly TRBD2 for D (6 bases). The germline gives CDR1 SGHDT, CDR2 YYEEEE. Trimming took off 2 bases at V and 9 bases at J, with 21 bases between the two ends. The CDR3 is 16 amino acids. CDR3 loop: CASSFFLQEGFGEQFF. Here the CDR3 DNA reads TGTGCCAGCAGCTTCTTTCTCCAGGAGGGTTTCGGTGAGCAGTTCTTC. The full variable domain, completed using reference TRBV5-6 and TRBJ2-1, is DAGVTQSPTHLIKTRGQQVTLRCSPKSGHDTVSWYQQALGQGPQFIFQYYEEEERQRGNFPDRFSGHQFPNYSSELNVNALLLGDSALYLCASSFFLQEGFGEQFFGPGTRLTVL.

In its sample, this clonotype was seen a few times. The CDR3 loop is CSASPGTSKDYGYTF. The DNA of the CDR3 is TGCAGTGCTAGTCCTGGTACATCTAAGGACTATGGCTACACCTTC. The gene calls are TRBV20-1 and TRBJ1-2; D is unclear. The germline V gene has CDR1 DFQATT and CDR2 SNEGSKA (reference sequence). This CDR3 comprises 15 residues. Trimming cost V 3 bases and J 3 bases, with 17 bases left between them.

The chain is built from TRBV6-2 or TRBV6-3 and TRBJ2-2; D is unclear. This CDR3 is built from 16 residues. Per the germline V gene, CDR1 is MNHEY and CDR2 is SVGEGT. The germline V and J ends were trimmed by 5 bases and 4 bases, with 17 bases remaining between them. CDR3 in DNA: TGTGCCAGCAGTGACGGGTTCAGATCTGCCACCGGGGAGCTGTTTTTT. Encoded protein: CASSDGFRSATGELFF.

This clonotype was counted only a few times. The chain carries TRBV19 and TRBJ1-6; D is undetermined. The CDR3 has 13 amino acids. V was cut by 3 bases and J by 13 bases, with 13 bases left in between. Germline loops: CDR1 LNHDA, CDR2 SQIVND (reference sequence). The DNA of the CDR3 is TGTGCCAGTAGTATGCGGACCAATAGGCCCCTCCACTTT. Amino acid sequence: CASSMRTNRPLHF.

V is TRBV5-1 and J is TRBJ1-1, with 10 bases fitting TRBD1. The CDR3 length is 15 residues. Trimming removed 5 bases from V and 4 bases from J; junction bases left unmatched: 8. CDR1 is SGHRS and CDR2 is YFSETQ in the germline V gene. Here the CDR3 DNA reads TGCGCCAGCAGTAGGGGGACAGGGGAAGGCACTGAAGCTTTCTTT. Amino acids: CASSRGTGEGTEAFF.

The V gene is TRBV7-9, the J gene TRBJ2-5, with no clear D. Germline values: CDR1 SEHNR, CDR2 FQNEAQ (reference sequence). Trimming stripped 5 bases from V and 0 bases from J, with 13 bases between. The CDR3 contains 15 residues. The CDR3 nucleotides are TGTGCCAGCAGCCCCCCGGTCGGGCACCAAGAGACCCAGTACTTC. It encodes CASSPPVGHQETQYF.

The chain couples TRBV5-1 to TRBJ1-5; D perhaps matches TRBD1 (5 bases). Trimming shortened V by 2 bases and J by 6 bases, and 15 bases separated the two germline ends. In germline, CDR1 is SGHRS, CDR2 YFSETQ. CDR3 length: 15 residues. The CDR3 nucleotides read TGCGCCAGCAGCTTCGGGACCGACGGGGCTCAGCCCCAGCATTTT. Translation gives CASSFGTDGAQPQHF. Full variable domain (remainder filled in from reference TRBV5-1 and TRBJ1-5): KAGVTQTPRYLIKTRGQQVTLSCSPISGHRSVSWYQQTPGQGLQFLFEYFSETQRNKGNFPGRFSGRQFSNSRSEMNVSTLELGDSALYLCASSFGTDGAQPQHFGDGTRLSIL.

The rearrangement uses TRBV5-1 and TRBJ1-3; D ambiguous. This CDR3 is 14 amino acids long. The germline V gene has CDR1 SGHRS and CDR2 YFSETQ. V gave up 0 bases and J gave up 4 bases, with 8 bases separating them. CDR3 region: CASSLEQKGNTIYF. Written as DNA, the CDR3 is TGCGCCAGCAGCTTGGAACAGAAAGGAAACACCATATATTTT.